This TCR beta chain was profiled in a study of cytomegalovirus exposure and HLA in healthy donors. The assay was immunoSEQ multiplex PCR, and TCRdb's table has in-frame clones only and misses some. This sample has roughly 60,000 clones, with around 90% found just once. The clonotype was recovered from a woman aged 18-29 years in good health and CMV-seronegative. The sample taken for sequencing was PBMCs.

DNA of the CDR3: TGTGCCAGCAGCGTCGAACGAGCGGGAGTACCAAACACCGGGGAGCTGTTTTTT. It translates to CASSVERAGVPNTGELFF. The chain uses TRBV7-2 and TRBJ2-2, with 8 bases aligning to TRBD2. The V and J ends lost 5 bases and 2 bases, in that order; junction bases with no gene match: 13. The CDR3 spans 18 residues. Looked up from germline, CDR1 is SGHTA and CDR2 is FQGNSA. The full variable domain, its missing parts supplied by reference TRBV7-2 and TRBJ2-2, is GAGVSQSPSNKVTEKGKDVELRCDPISGHTALYWYRQSLGQGLEFLIYFQGNSAPDKSGLPSDRFSAERTGGSVSTLTIQRTQQEDSAVYLCASSVERAGVPNTGELFFGEGSRLTVL.